The next 8 T cell receptor beta chains were all read from a single sample in a study of T-cell reconstitution after alpha-beta-depleted transplantation in children. A library of TCRbeta sequences, prepared with unique molecular identifiers, was generated. In TCRdb, the PCR reads were re-called with MiXCR into one record per CDR3 protein. The profile covers about 260,000 distinct CDR3 sequences, with just under 8.5% appearing a single time and nearly 6.5% taken by the ten largest. This specimen consisted of PBMCs, mostly from graft donor cells, obtained 180 days after TCRalphabeta/CD19-depleted stem cell transplant. The receptors stem from a male patient between 5 and 17 years old who had a stem cell transplant for acute lymphoblastic leukemia, so the T cells may come from the graft donor.

This clonotype was seen ten or more times. CDR3 sequence: CASSVLGLAGGNEQFF. CDR3 nucleotides: TGTGCCAGCAGCGTCCTGGGTCTAGCGGGAGGGAATGAGCAGTTCTTC. The chain combines TRBV12-3 or TRBV12-4 with TRBJ2-1; 12 bases fit TRBD2. The CDR3 runs 16 residues. Trimming cost V 6 bases and J 7 bases; bases outside gene matches: 10.

In its sample, this clonotype was seen many times. This rearrangement joins TRBV6-4 to TRBJ2-2; D not certain. Germline lookup yields CDR1 MRHNA and CDR2 SNTAGT. The V gene lost 2 bases and the J gene lost 6 bases, with 7 bases spanning the gap. The CDR3 is 13 residues long. The CDR3, as DNA: TGTGCCAGCAGTGACCGGTTATCCGGGGAGCTGTTTTTT. This gives the protein CASSDRLSGELFF.

This clonotype has ten or more counts. The gene calls are TRBV7-6 and TRBJ2-7; 10 bases line up with TRBD2. After removal of 1 base from V and 4 bases from J, the junction contained 4 bases not matched to a gene. Germline V CDR1 and CDR2: SGHVS, FNYEAQ. The CDR3 is made up of 15 amino acids. CDR3 amino acids: CASSLEREGRYEQYF. In DNA, the CDR3 is TGTGCCAGCAGCTTAGAGCGGGAGGGCCGGTACGAGCAGTACTTC.

The chain employs TRBV7-6 and TRBJ1-5; a possible D gene is TRBD1 (6 bases). The CDR3 consists of 22 residues. V lost 2 bases and J 3 bases, leaving 32 bases between the germline ends. CDR1 is SGHVS and CDR2 is FNYEAQ in the germline V gene. The CDR3 sequence: CASSLRPRRRGAVLRTNQPQHF. The CDR3 DNA follows: TGTGCCAGCAGCTTACGCCCCCGGCGCAGGGGCGCGGTGTTGAGGACCAATCAGCCCCAGCATTTT.

This clonotype was seen many times. The rearrangement links TRBV6-1 to TRBJ2-7, with 9 bases aligning to TRBD2. The CDR3 sequence is 15 residues long. The V and J ends lost 5 bases and 5 bases, in that order; junction bases with no gene match: 10. Germline values: CDR1 MNHNS, CDR2 SASEGT. The CDR3 spells CASSSLAGIRNEQYF. In DNA form, the CDR3 reads TGTGCCAGCAGTAGCCTAGCGGGAATTCGGAACGAGCAGTACTTC.

This clonotype was picked up many times. The chain combines TRBV10-2 with TRBJ2-2; a possible D gene is TRBD1 (6 bases). V lost 5 bases, J lost 6 bases, and 16 bases lay in between. The CDR3 contains 15 residues. From germline, CDR1 is WSHSY and CDR2 SAAADI. The CDR3 reads CASSPLEGDSGELFF. The CDR3 DNA reads TGCGCCAGCAGTCCCTTAGAGGGGGATTCCGGGGAGCTGTTTTTT.

This clonotype was recorded at least ten times. The chain couples TRBV5-1 to TRBJ2-2; D gene ambiguous. Trimming pared 6 bases from V and 1 base from J, leaving 7 bases between. Germline-derived CDR1 and CDR2 are SGHRS and YFSETQ. The CDR3 spans 13 residues. This CDR3 reads CASMPGNTGELFF. The DNA of the CDR3 is TGCGCCAGCATGCCCGGGAACACCGGGGAGCTGTTTTTT.

This clonotype has ten or more counts. The chain uses TRBV27 and TRBJ1-2, with a tentative D call TRBD1 (6 bases). V was cut by 6 bases and J by 8 bases, with 13 bases left in between. The germline gives CDR1 MNHEY, CDR2 SMNVEV (reference sequence). The CDR3 sequence is 12 residues long. CDR3 sequence (DNA): TGTGCCAGCAGGGCAGGGGTAAAGGGCTACACCTTC. It codes for CASRAGVKGYTF.